The clone carrying this TCR beta chain occurred once. This record comes from a study of blood T cell repertoires in COVID-19. Across the whole study: Specimens from acute and convalescent COVID-19 originated in the United States, Italy and Spain.

The CDR3 length is 13 residues. Trimming took off 9 bases at V and 7 bases at J, with 13 bases between the two ends. CDR1 SNHLY and CDR2 FYNNEI come from the germline V gene. Sequenced by immunoSEQ multiplex PCR; TCRdb stores in-frame clones only, minus some. The repertoire has fewer than 350,000 clones, about 87% of them found once; the top ten carry under 2%. The material sequenced was peripheral blood. V usage is TRBV2 and J usage is TRBJ1-6; D gene uncertain. This clonotype originated in a woman aged 25-40 years with COVID-19, enrolled during active disease. DNA of the CDR3: TGTGCCAGTTGCACAGCACAGAATTCACCCCTCCACTTT. It is translated as CASCTAQNSPLHF.